The rows below give T cell receptor beta chains drawn from one sample of a study of beta chain features in type 1 diabetes. Repertoires were generated with immunoSEQ multiplex PCR, while TCRdb's copy carries only in-frame clones and drops some. This table holds about 110,000 clones, approximately 37% found once. The sample was stem cell memory CD4+ T cells from blood. The origin of the receptors is a woman aged 18-30 years in good health. Each CDR3 is given with its conserved first and last residue. Fields, in order: V gene, clone size, J gene, D gene, CDR3 protein, CDR3 DNA. D genes are given only for firm matches. Some rows mark clone size as missing; the rest say once, few, many or name a class of expanded clone.

v_gene: TRBV6-1
abundance: .
j_gene: TRBJ1-2
d_gene: .
CDR3aa: CASSETGDGYTF
CDR3nt: TGTGCCAGCAGTGAGACCGGGGATGGCTACACCTTC

v_gene: TRBV28
abundance: once
j_gene: TRBJ1-5
d_gene: .
CDR3aa: CASSLSRAQHF
CDR3nt: TGTGCCAGCAGTTTATCAAGAGCCCAGCATTTT

v_gene: TRBV6-5
abundance: .
j_gene: TRBJ2-2
d_gene: TRBD1
CDR3aa: CASSWTGDTGELFF
CDR3nt: TGTGCCAGCAGTTGGACAGGGGACACCGGGGAGCTGTTTTTT

v_gene: TRBV19
abundance: .
j_gene: TRBJ2-1
d_gene: .
CDR3aa: CASMGGTNEQFF
CDR3nt: TGTGCCAGTATGGGAGGCACCAATGAGCAGTTCTTC

v_gene: TRBV21-1
abundance: .
j_gene: TRBJ1-5
d_gene: .
CDR3aa: CASSGSDRSNQPQHF
CDR3nt: TGTGCCAGCAGCGGGTCGGACAGAAGCAATCAGCCCCAGCATTTT

v_gene: TRBV19
abundance: few
j_gene: TRBJ2-5
d_gene: TRBD1
CDR3aa: CASSMGTGGTVETQYF
CDR3nt: TGTGCCAGTAGTATGGGGACAGGGGGAACTGTAGAGACCCAGTACTTC

v_gene: TRBV14
abundance: .
j_gene: TRBJ2-3
d_gene: .
CDR3aa: CASSYGLRYPQYF
CDR3nt: TGTGCCAGCAGCTATGGTCTTCGCTACCCGCAGTATTTT

v_gene: TRBV7-9
abundance: .
j_gene: TRBJ2-7
d_gene: TRBD2
CDR3aa: CASSLETGTSGYEQYF
CDR3nt: TGTGCCAGCTCGTTAGAGACCGGGACTAGCGGTTACGAGCAGTACTTC

v_gene: TRBV4-1
abundance: .
j_gene: TRBJ2-7
d_gene: .
CDR3aa: CASSQVWLAYYEQYF
CDR3nt: TGCGCCAGCAGCCAAGTATGGCTAGCTTACTACGAGCAGTACTTC

v_gene: TRBV5-6
abundance: .
j_gene: TRBJ2-3
d_gene: .
CDR3aa: CASTLRGLTDTQYF
CDR3nt: TGTGCCAGCACCCTGCGGGGGCTCACAGATACGCAGTATTTT

v_gene: TRBV5-1
abundance: once
j_gene: TRBJ1-2
d_gene: TRBD1
CDR3aa: CASSLSGQGKNGYTF
CDR3nt: TGCGCCAGCAGCTTGTCCGGACAGGGGAAAAATGGCTACACCTTC

v_gene: TRBV15
abundance: .
j_gene: TRBJ2-7
d_gene: TRBD2
CDR3aa: CATSRDSGRAGSEQYF
CDR3nt: TGTGCCACCAGCAGAGATAGCGGGAGGGCCGGATCCGAGCAGTACTTC

v_gene: TRBV7-2
abundance: few
j_gene: TRBJ2-7
d_gene: TRBD2
CDR3aa: CASSSRPGTTTTYEQYF
CDR3nt: TGTGCCAGCAGCTCACGCCCCGGGACTACAACAACCTACGAGCAGTACTTC

v_gene: TRBV29-1
abundance: .
j_gene: TRBJ2-6
d_gene: TRBD1
CDR3aa: CSVDGRDRDSGANVLTF
CDR3nt: TGCAGCGTTGACGGCCGGGACAGGGACTCTGGGGCCAACGTCCTGACTTTC

v_gene: TRBV7-2
abundance: .
j_gene: TRBJ2-1
d_gene: TRBD2
CDR3aa: CASSSGLATEQFF
CDR3nt: TGTGCCAGCAGCTCCGGACTAGCCACTGAGCAGTTCTTC

v_gene: TRBV6-5
abundance: .
j_gene: TRBJ2-1
d_gene: .
CDR3aa: CASSYPGGPTSNEQFF
CDR3nt: TGTGCCAGCAGTTACCCCGGCGGGCCGACCTCCAATGAGCAGTTCTTC

v_gene: TRBV11-1
abundance: .
j_gene: TRBJ2-1
d_gene: .
CDR3aa: CASSLAASSYNEQFF
CDR3nt: TGTGCCAGCAGCTTAGCCGCTAGCTCCTACAATGAGCAGTTCTTC

v_gene: TRBV7-3
abundance: few
j_gene: TRBJ1-2
d_gene: .
CDR3aa: CASSLYPQGLGYGYTF
CDR3nt: TGTGCCAGCAGCCTCTACCCCCAGGGGTTGGGCTATGGCTACACCTTC

v_gene: TRBV18
abundance: .
j_gene: TRBJ2-3
d_gene: TRBD1
CDR3aa: CASSPPNRGLSDTQYF
CDR3nt: TGTGCCAGCTCACCACCGAACAGGGGGTTGTCAGATACGCAGTATTTT

v_gene: TRBV28
abundance: few
j_gene: TRBJ2-2
d_gene: .
CDR3aa: CASTLATNTGELFF
CDR3nt: TGTGCCAGCACCCTAGCGACGAACACCGGGGAGCTGTTTTTT

v_gene: TRBV11-2
abundance: .
j_gene: TRBJ2-1
d_gene: .
CDR3aa: CASSLEAGSYNEQFF
CDR3nt: TGTGCCAGCAGCTTAGAGGCAGGCTCCTACAATGAGCAGTTCTTC

v_gene: TRBV11-2
abundance: .
j_gene: TRBJ2-3
d_gene: TRBD2
CDR3aa: CASSRTSGGGDTQYF
CDR3nt: TGTGCCAGCAGCCGAACTAGCGGAGGAGGAGATACGCAGTATTTT

v_gene: TRBV5-1
abundance: few
j_gene: TRBJ2-7
d_gene: TRBD2
CDR3aa: CASSRGLAGGRYEQYF
CDR3nt: TGCGCCAGCAGCCGGGGACTAGCGGGAGGGCGATACGAGCAGTACTTC

v_gene: TRBV10-3
abundance: few
j_gene: TRBJ2-7
d_gene: .
CDR3aa: CAISRGEVDEQYF
CDR3nt: TGTGCCATCAGTCGGGGAGAGGTGGACGAGCAGTACTTC

v_gene: TRBV28
abundance: .
j_gene: TRBJ1-2
d_gene: TRBD1
CDR3aa: CASSTQGVGGYTF
CDR3nt: TGTGCCAGCAGCACCCAGGGGGTGGGTGGCTACACCTTC

v_gene: TRBV7-2
abundance: .
j_gene: TRBJ2-7
d_gene: TRBD1
CDR3aa: CASSSGTAFYEQYF
CDR3nt: TGTGCCAGCAGCTCCGGGACAGCCTTCTACGAGCAGTACTTC

v_gene: TRBV28
abundance: .
j_gene: TRBJ2-7
d_gene: TRBD1
CDR3aa: CASSLQGAIHEQYF
CDR3nt: TGTGCCAGCAGTCTACAGGGGGCGATTCACGAGCAGTACTTC

v_gene: TRBV2
abundance: .
j_gene: TRBJ2-7
d_gene: .
CDR3aa: CASLGSGSSYEQYF
CDR3nt: TGTGCCAGCTTGGGCTCAGGTAGCTCCTACGAGCAGTACTTC

v_gene: TRBV13
abundance: few
j_gene: TRBJ2-6
d_gene: TRBD2
CDR3aa: CASSPPPGTSGLSGANVLTF
CDR3nt: TGTGCCAGCAGCCCACCGCCCGGGACTAGCGGCTTATCTGGGGCCAACGTCCTGACTTTC

v_gene: TRBV6-6
abundance: .
j_gene: TRBJ1-5
d_gene: .
CDR3aa: CASSYGSSDQPQHF
CDR3nt: TGTGCCAGCAGTTACGGGAGCTCGGACCAGCCCCAGCATTTT

v_gene: TRBV28
abundance: few
j_gene: TRBJ2-7
d_gene: TRBD2
CDR3aa: CASSFRGIAGEDYEQYF
CDR3nt: TGTGCCAGCAGTTTTAGGGGAATAGCGGGAGAGGACTACGAGCAGTACTTC

v_gene: TRBV18
abundance: few
j_gene: TRBJ2-7
d_gene: TRBD1
CDR3aa: CASSQQDRAYEQYF
CDR3nt: TGTGCCAGCTCACAACAGGACAGGGCCTACGAGCAGTACTTC

v_gene: TRBV28
abundance: few
j_gene: TRBJ1-1
d_gene: .
CDR3aa: CASPRVGRKNTEAFF
CDR3nt: TGTGCCAGCCCGAGGGTTGGTAGGAAGAACACTGAAGCTTTCTTT

v_gene: TRBV5-4
abundance: few
j_gene: TRBJ1-1
d_gene: .
CDR3aa: CASSLYPAGYTEAFF
CDR3nt: TGTGCCAGCAGCTTGTATCCCGCGGGGTACACTGAAGCTTTCTTT

v_gene: TRBV18
abundance: once
j_gene: TRBJ2-7
d_gene: TRBD1
CDR3aa: CASSLVTGTYEQYF
CDR3nt: TGTGCCAGCTCCCTGGTGACAGGGACCTACGAGCAGTACTTC

v_gene: TRBV13
abundance: .
j_gene: TRBJ1-1
d_gene: .
CDR3aa: CASSLTRRMAEAFF
CDR3nt: TGTGCCAGCAGTCTCACCCGTAGAATGGCTGAAGCTTTCTTT

v_gene: TRBV5-1
abundance: .
j_gene: TRBJ2-7
d_gene: TRBD2
CDR3aa: CASNRGEVYEQYF
CDR3nt: TGCGCCAGCAACCGGGGGGAGGTCTACGAGCAGTACTTC

v_gene: TRBV5-1
abundance: .
j_gene: TRBJ2-7
d_gene: .
CDR3aa: CASSPGPRDEQYF
CDR3nt: TGCGCCAGCAGCCCAGGCCCGAGGGACGAGCAGTACTTC

v_gene: TRBV30
abundance: .
j_gene: TRBJ2-3
d_gene: .
CDR3aa: CAWMRGWTDTQYF
CDR3nt: TGTGCCTGGATGAGGGGGTGGACAGATACGCAGTATTTT

v_gene: TRBV9
abundance: .
j_gene: TRBJ2-1
d_gene: TRBD2
CDR3aa: CASSVGTRNEQFF
CDR3nt: TGTGCCAGCAGCGTCGGGACTAGGAATGAGCAGTTCTTC

v_gene: TRBV29-1
abundance: few
j_gene: TRBJ2-3
d_gene: TRBD2
CDR3aa: CSVVREGLDTQYF
CDR3nt: TGCAGCGTCGTGCGGGAGGGCCTCGATACGCAGTATTTT

v_gene: TRBV18
abundance: .
j_gene: TRBJ1-4
d_gene: TRBD1
CDR3aa: CASNSQGDEKLFF
CDR3nt: TGTGCCAGTAACAGTCAGGGGGATGAAAAACTGTTTTTT

v_gene: TRBV7-6
abundance: .
j_gene: TRBJ1-5
d_gene: .
CDR3aa: CASSLEQGSNQPQHF
CDR3nt: TGTGCCAGCAGCTTAGAGCAGGGTAGCAATCAGCCCCAGCATTTT

v_gene: TRBV29-1
abundance: few
j_gene: TRBJ2-1
d_gene: TRBD2
CDR3aa: CSVVGGGTPYNEQFF
CDR3nt: TGCAGCGTTGTGGGCGGGGGGACACCCTACAATGAGCAGTTCTTC

v_gene: TRBV29-1
abundance: .
j_gene: TRBJ1-2
d_gene: .
CDR3aa: CSVEPRLSGYTF
CDR3nt: TGCAGCGTAGAGCCCCGCTTAAGCGGCTACACCTTC

v_gene: TRBV28
abundance: .
j_gene: TRBJ2-1
d_gene: .
CDR3aa: CASSLTGPEYNEQFF
CDR3nt: TGTGCCAGCAGTTTAACAGGGCCGGAGTACAATGAGCAGTTCTTC

v_gene: TRBV7-2
abundance: few
j_gene: TRBJ2-7
d_gene: TRBD2
CDR3aa: CASSLVVRRPGGSPDEQYF
CDR3nt: TGTGCCAGCAGCTTAGTAGTCCGAAGGCCTGGCGGGAGTCCGGACGAGCAGTACTTC

v_gene: TRBV6-5
abundance: .
j_gene: TRBJ2-7
d_gene: .
CDR3aa: CASHPQGGYEQYF
CDR3nt: TGTGCCAGCCACCCACAGGGCGGCTACGAGCAGTACTTC

v_gene: TRBV14
abundance: few
j_gene: TRBJ2-7
d_gene: .
CDR3aa: CASSDNLKRTVHEQYF
CDR3nt: TGTGCCAGCAGTGACAACCTAAAACGGACAGTCCACGAGCAGTACTTC

v_gene: TRBV25-1
abundance: few
j_gene: TRBJ2-7
d_gene: .
CDR3aa: CASSEYVPPGEQYF
CDR3nt: TGTGCCAGCAGTGAATACGTCCCGCCGGGCGAGCAGTACTTC

v_gene: TRBV27
abundance: .
j_gene: TRBJ2-3
d_gene: TRBD2
CDR3aa: CASSPTKTSRTTDTQYF
CDR3nt: TGTGCCAGCAGTCCGACGAAGACTAGCAGAACCACAGATACGCAGTATTTT

v_gene: TRBV5-1
abundance: .
j_gene: TRBJ2-7
d_gene: .
CDR3aa: CASSLAGGASYEQYF
CDR3nt: TGCGCCAGCAGCTTGGCCGGAGGGGCCTCATACGAGCAGTACTTC

v_gene: TRBV6-6
abundance: few
j_gene: TRBJ1-2
d_gene: .
CDR3aa: CASRSAGNYGYTF
CDR3nt: TGTGCCAGCAGGTCTGCAGGGAACTATGGCTACACCTTC

v_gene: TRBV5-1
abundance: few
j_gene: TRBJ2-1
d_gene: TRBD2
CDR3aa: CASSNSGSGYNEQFF
CDR3nt: TGCGCCAGCAGTAATAGCGGGAGTGGCTACAATGAGCAGTTCTTC

v_gene: TRBV23-1
abundance: few
j_gene: TRBJ2-7
d_gene: .
CDR3aa: CASSQSWEPEPYEQYF
CDR3nt: TGCGCCAGCAGTCAATCTTGGGAGCCTGAGCCCTACGAGCAGTACTTC

v_gene: TRBV7-2
abundance: few
j_gene: TRBJ2-1
d_gene: TRBD1
CDR3aa: CASSLAISTGGWGNEQFF
CDR3nt: TGTGCCAGCAGCTTAGCGATTAGCACAGGGGGATGGGGCAATGAGCAGTTCTTC